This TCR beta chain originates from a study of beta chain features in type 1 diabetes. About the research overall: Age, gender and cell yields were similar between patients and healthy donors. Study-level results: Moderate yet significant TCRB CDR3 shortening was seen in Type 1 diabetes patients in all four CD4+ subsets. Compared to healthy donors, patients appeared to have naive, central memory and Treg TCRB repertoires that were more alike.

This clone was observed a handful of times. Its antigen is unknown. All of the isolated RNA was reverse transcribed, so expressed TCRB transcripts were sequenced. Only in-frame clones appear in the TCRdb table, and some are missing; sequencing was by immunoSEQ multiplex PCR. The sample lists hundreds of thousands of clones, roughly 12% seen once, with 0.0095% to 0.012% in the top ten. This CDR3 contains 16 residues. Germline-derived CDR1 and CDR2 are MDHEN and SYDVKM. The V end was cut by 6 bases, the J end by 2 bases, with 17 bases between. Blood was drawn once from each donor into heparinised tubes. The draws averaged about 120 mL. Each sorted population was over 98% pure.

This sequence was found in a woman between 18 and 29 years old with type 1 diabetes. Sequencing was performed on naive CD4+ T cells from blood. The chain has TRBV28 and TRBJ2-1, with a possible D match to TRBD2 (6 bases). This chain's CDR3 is CASSPWSAGTYNEQFF. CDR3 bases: TGTGCCAGCAGCCCCTGGTCCGCGGGGACCTACAATGAGCAGTTCTTC.